These 4 T cell receptor beta chains originate from one sample sequenced in a study of blood T cell repertoires in COVID-19. Profiled with immunoSEQ multiplex PCR; TCRdb holds only in-frame clones, not every one. The top ten clones hold about 15% of a sample with fewer than 150,000 clones, about 79% of them seen once. Input material: peripheral blood. These receptors all come from a woman aged 45 to 65 with acute or convalescent COVID-19.

V and J are TRBV28 and TRBJ1-5; D might be TRBD1 (6 bases). V lost 5 bases and J 1 base, leaving 12 bases between the germline ends. This CDR3 contains 15 residues. Germline V gene data show CDR1 as MDHEN and CDR2 as SYDVKM. The CDR3 nucleotides read TGTGCCAGCAGTGAACAGGGCCAAAGCAATCAGCCCCAGCATTTT. Residues: CASSEQGQSNQPQHF.

The chain has TRBV2 and TRBJ1-2; 8 positions match TRBD1. The CDR3 has 13 amino acids. Germline V CDR1 and CDR2: SNHLY, FYNNEI. Trimming at V came to 7 bases and at J to 8 bases, leaving 9 bases not matched to a gene. CDR3 sequence reads: CASNDRTGKGYTF. The DNA of the CDR3 is TGTGCCAGCAATGATAGGACAGGGAAGGGCTACACCTTC.

This sequence joins TRBV6-1 and TRBJ1-1, with 7 bases fitting TRBD1. Germline CDR1 and CDR2: MNHNS and SASEGT. The CDR3 contains 15 residues. V gave up 6 bases and J gave up 0 bases; unmatched junction bases: 7. CDR3 in amino acids: CASRNRGLMNTEAFF. As DNA, the CDR3 is TGTGCCAGCAGGAACAGGGGTCTAATGAACACTGAAGCTTTCTTT.

Worth noting for this clone: The sample has other DNA sequences that encode this CDR3 too. This chain joins TRBV6-2 or TRBV6-3 and TRBJ1-5, with 9 nucleotides matching TRBD1. The CDR3 spans 15 residues. Germline CDR1 and CDR2: MNHEY and SVGEGT. J gave up 7 bases and V 3 bases, and 7 bases lay outside the gene matches. The CDR3 protein is CASSYGQGFRQPQHF. The CDR3 DNA sequence: TGTGCCAGCAGTTATGGACAGGGGTTTCGACAGCCCCAGCATTTT.